This T cell receptor beta chain was documented in a study of blood T cell repertoires in COVID-19. Trimming pared 1 base from V and 0 bases from J, leaving 15 bases between. The CDR3 runs 17 residues. Germline V gives CDR1 SGHNT, CDR2 YENEEA. Those enrolled in Seattle joined during active infection and were followed longitudinally afterward. Repertoires were generated with immunoSEQ multiplex PCR, while TCRdb's copy carries only in-frame clones and drops some. The sample carries 220,000 or so clones, about 85% recorded once. The chain joins TRBV11-3 to TRBJ2-5; D is perhaps TRBD1 (5 bases). The source of this sequence is a woman aged 50 to 65 with COVID-19, enrolled during active disease. Sequenced material: peripheral blood. CDR3 region: CASSLVVSGNYQETQYF. In nucleotides, the CDR3 is TGTGCCAGCAGCTTAGTAGTGTCAGGGAACTACCAAGAGACCCAGTACTTC.